This T cell receptor beta chain was sequenced during a study of spatial heterogeneity in lung cancer. Study conclusions and caveats: Ubiquitous expanded tumor TCRs appeared in blood more at resection than follow-up.

TCRdb used MiXCR to reprocess the 5' RACE reads, holding one entry per CDR3 protein. The sample has about 23,000 distinct CDR3 sequences, about 3% seen once; the top ten hold roughly 26%. The CDR3 loop spans 12 amino acids. V was clipped by 5 bases and J by 2 bases, with 10 bases between them. In germline, CDR1 is DFQATT, CDR2 SNEGSKA (reference sequence). Stated time point: sample taken at primary tumor resection. This clonotype was found many times. Its antigen is still unknown. The clonotype was recovered from a female donor with early-stage non-small cell lung cancer. The genes are TRBV20-1 and TRBJ2-7; no firm D call. Specimen: PBMCs, collected at surgery. The CDR3 protein is CSASGRTYEQYF. CDR3 DNA sequence: TGCAGTGCTTCGGGCAGGACCTACGAGCAGTACTTC.